The clone carrying this T cell receptor (beta chain) has more than one count but fewer than ten. The data were obtained in a study of patients and donors after allogeneic stem cell transplantation. TCRdb re-derived calls from the RT-PCR reads in MiXCR, one entry per CDR3 protein. The top ten hold less than 35% of the sample, which has tens of thousands of distinct CDR3 sequences, about an eighth seen once. Trimming took 3 bases from V and 3 from J; bases not matched to a gene: 5. This CDR3 contains 14 residues. Germline V gene sequence: CDR1 SNHLY, CDR2 FYNNEI. Sequences were obtained from blood, either unsorted or a sorted T cell fraction (not recorded which). The sequence was collected from a human donor who was either an allogeneic HSCT recipient or a stem cell or donor lymphocyte infusion donor (not recorded which). It is not recorded whose cells these are; they may come from a transplant donor. The chain couples TRBV2 to TRBJ2-7, with 7 bases that match TRBD2. The CDR3 DNA follows: TGTGCCAGCAGTGACGGCCGGGAGGACTACGAGCAGTACTTC. Translation: CASSDGREDYEQYF. Full variable domain (missing parts from reference TRBV2 and TRBJ2-7): EPEVTQTPSHQVTQMGQEVILRCVPISNHLYFYWYRQILGQKVEFLVSFYNNEISEKSEIFDDQFSVERPDGSNFTLKIRSTKLEDSAMYFCASSDGREDYEQYFGPGTRLTVT.